This T cell receptor beta chain was sequenced for a study of lymphopenia after photon versus proton radiotherapy. Study-level results: In patients who died, overall survival fell as post-nadir TCR diversity dropped more.

Assay used: immunoSEQ multiplex PCR; TCRdb lists only in-frame clones, some missing. The table lists tens of thousands of clones, about nine tenths of them singletons. The CDR3 extends over 16 amino acids. Per the germline V gene, CDR1 is GTSNPN and CDR2 is SVGIG (reference sequence). The V end was cut by 5 bases, the J end by 0 bases, with 14 bases between. With regard to this clone: Its specificity is not known.

The sequencing used peripheral blood, collected from a patient treated with photon-based radiotherapy. The V gene is TRBV30, the J gene TRBJ2-6; D might be TRBD1 (7 bases). This receptor was identified in a woman aged 45-59 years with cholangiocarcinoma. DNA for the CDR3: TGTGCCTGGCACAGGGGACTTTACTCTGGGGCCAACGTCCTGACTTTC. This encodes CAWHRGLYSGANVLTF.